This TCR beta chain was retrieved from a study of blood T cell repertoires in COVID-19. Repertoires were generated with immunoSEQ multiplex PCR, while TCRdb's copy carries only in-frame clones and drops some. The sample lists more than 150,000 clones, about 80% occurring once. V lost 2 bases, J lost 3 bases, and 3 bases stayed unmatched. This CDR3 region has 15 residues. The germline gives CDR1 MNHEY, CDR2 SMNVEV (reference sequence). This receptor was obtained from a man in his sixties who had been exposed to COVID-19. The genes are TRBV27 and TRBJ2-5; 10 bases align to TRBD2. Sequencing used PBMCs or T cells enriched from blood (not recorded which). The CDR3 sequence: CASSLSTSGKETQYF. The CDR3 bases are TGTGCCAGCAGTTTAAGCACTAGCGGGAAAGAGACCCAGTACTTC.